This is a list of T cell receptor beta chains from one sample in a study of blood T cell repertoires in COVID-19. The repertoire was sequenced with immunoSEQ multiplex PCR; TCRdb's copy has only in-frame clones and lacks some. The table includes around 55,000 clones, 85% to 90% detected once. Sequenced material: peripheral blood. The receptors come from a man in his sixties with acute or convalescent COVID-19. The CDR3 runs from the conserved cysteine through the conserved F or W. A D gene is named only where the DNA matches it firmly. The listing skips clone size in some rows; elsewhere it reads once, few, many or a size class.

V gene	J gene	clone size	D gene	CDR3 protein	CDR3 DNA
TRBV7-9	TRBJ2-1	once	TRBD2	CASSSSGAIQYNEQFF	TGTGCCAGCAGCTCCAGCGGGGCTATTCAATACAATGAGCAGTTCTTC
TRBV24-1	TRBJ2-2	once	.	CATHPGGSTGELFF	TGTGCCACCCACCCCGGGGGATCCACCGGGGAGCTGTTTTTT
TRBV2	TRBJ1-4	.	.	CASSDLSLRDKGFF	TGTGCCAGCAGTGATCTGTCCCTCAGGGACAAGGGGTTTTTT
TRBV28	TRBJ2-3	.	TRBD2	CASSSPLLLAGTDTQYF	TGTGCCAGCAGTTCCCCCCTCCTCCTAGCGGGAACAGATACGCAGTATTTT
TRBV9	TRBJ1-4	.	.	CASSERKVPNEKLFF	TGTGCCAGCAGCGAGCGGAAGGTCCCGAATGAAAAACTGTTTTTT
TRBV6-5	TRBJ2-7	.	TRBD1	CASGPRQGRNEQYF	TGTGCCAGCGGGCCAAGACAGGGGCGGAACGAGCAGTACTTC
TRBV27	TRBJ2-5	.	.	CASTTKGPGTLYQETQYF	TGTGCCAGCACTACGAAAGGCCCGGGGACACTTTACCAAGAGACCCAGTACTTC
TRBV3-1/TRBV3-2	TRBJ1-2	.	.	CASQGEGRSGYTF	TGTGCCAGCCAAGGGGAGGGAAGAAGTGGCTACACCTTC
TRBV10-3	TRBJ1-3	.	TRBD1	CAISPRTGSILGGNTIYF	TGTGCCATCAGTCCCCGGACAGGGAGTATCTTGGGTGGAAACACCATATATTTT
TRBV6-6	TRBJ2-2	few	.	CASTPDGKTTGELFF	TGTGCCAGCACCCCGGACGGGAAGACCACCGGGGAGCTGTTTTTT
TRBV20-1	TRBJ2-7	.	TRBD2	CSASPYVGGSTYEQYF	TGCAGTGCTAGTCCGTACGTGGGCGGGAGCACTTACGAGCAGTACTTC
TRBV27	TRBJ1-1	.	.	CASRLTAHTEAFF	TGTGCCAGCAGGTTGACAGCACACACTGAAGCTTTCTTT
TRBV18	TRBJ1-3	.	.	CASSPTDTNSGNTIYF	TGTGCCAGCTCACCGACAGATACAAACTCTGGAAACACCATATATTTT
TRBV28	TRBJ2-3	.	TRBD2	CASSQDTSGPTDTQYF	TGTGCCAGCAGTCAGGACACTAGCGGGCCCACAGATACGCAGTATTTT
TRBV27	TRBJ2-1	.	TRBD2	CASSASGGNEQFF	TGTGCCAGCAGTGCTTCGGGGGGAAATGAGCAGTTCTTC
TRBV9	TRBJ2-5	.	TRBD2	CASSVGSSGPVGTQYF	TGTGCCAGCAGCGTAGGTAGTAGCGGGCCCGTCGGGACCCAGTACTTC
TRBV11-3	TRBJ2-4	.	TRBD1	CASSPGQGSAIQYF	TGTGCCAGCAGCCCAGGACAGGGTTCAGCCATTCAGTACTTC
TRBV30	TRBJ2-5	.	.	CAWALGGTAETQYF	TGTGCCTGGGCGCTGGGGGGAACGGCAGAGACCCAGTACTTC
TRBV7-8	TRBJ1-2	.	.	CASSSNAVYGYTF	TGTGCCAGCAGCTCTAACGCCGTATATGGCTACACCTTC
TRBV6-4	TRBJ2-1	once	TRBD2	CASNVDSGRALSEQFF	TGTGCCAGCAACGTCGATAGCGGGAGGGCCCTCAGTGAGCAGTTCTTC
TRBV5-3	TRBJ2-2	.	TRBD2	CAPLGGLAGHGELFF	TGTGCCCCACTGGGCGGACTAGCGGGTCACGGGGAGCTGTTTTTT
TRBV11-2	TRBJ2-1	.	TRBD1	CASSSGQGNNEQFF	TGTGCCAGCAGCTCGGGACAGGGGAACAATGAGCAGTTCTTC
TRBV6-6	TRBJ1-5	.	.	CASSPLGTSDQPQHF	TGTGCCAGCAGTCCACTCGGGACATCAGATCAGCCCCAGCATTTT
TRBV24-1	TRBJ2-1	once	TRBD2	CATRGLAGEDGQFF	TGTGCCACACGGGGACTAGCGGGAGAAGATGGGCAGTTCTTC
TRBV19	TRBJ1-4	.	TRBD1	CASSGDRVNQNEKLFF	TGTGCCAGTAGTGGGGACAGGGTGAATCAAAATGAAAAACTGTTTTTT
TRBV28	TRBJ1-5	once	.	CASSPGGLRAQPQHF	TGTGCCAGCAGTCCCGGGGGTCTGAGGGCTCAGCCCCAGCATTTT
TRBV28	TRBJ1-5	.	TRBD1	CASSPTGAINQPQHF	TGTGCCAGCAGCCCCACAGGGGCTATCAATCAGCCCCAGCATTTT
TRBV7-9	TRBJ1-1	.	TRBD1	CASSTGQGNTEAFF	TGTGCCAGCAGCACGGGACAGGGGAACACTGAAGCTTTCTTT
TRBV10-2	TRBJ2-5	.	TRBD1	CASSLGTGRETQYF	TGCGCCAGCAGCCTAGGGACAGGGCGGGAGACCCAGTACTTC